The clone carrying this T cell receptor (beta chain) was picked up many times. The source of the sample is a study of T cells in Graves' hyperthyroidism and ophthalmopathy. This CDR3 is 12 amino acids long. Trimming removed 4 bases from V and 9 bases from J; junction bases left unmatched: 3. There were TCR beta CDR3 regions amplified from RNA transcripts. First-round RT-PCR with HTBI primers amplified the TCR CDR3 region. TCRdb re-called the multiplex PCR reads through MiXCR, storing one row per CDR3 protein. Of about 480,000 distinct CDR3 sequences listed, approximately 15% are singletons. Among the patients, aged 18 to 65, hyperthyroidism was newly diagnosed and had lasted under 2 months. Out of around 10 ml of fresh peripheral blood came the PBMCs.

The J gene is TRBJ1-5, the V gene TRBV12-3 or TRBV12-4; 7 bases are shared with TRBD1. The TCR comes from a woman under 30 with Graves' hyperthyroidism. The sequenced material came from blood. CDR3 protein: CASSSTGRPQHF. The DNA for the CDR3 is TGTGCCAGCAGTTCGACAGGGAGGCCCCAGCATTTT.